Included here is one T cell receptor (beta chain) sequence, with context. The antigen remains unidentified. This record comes from a study of PD-1 blockade in mismatch repair-deficient tumors. Time point here: identical approximately nine-day culture without peptide (control). Under ten ELISpot-reactive neoantigen peptides each drove a roughly 9-day in vitro stimulation. Measured with immunoSEQ multiplex PCR; TCRdb has only the in-frame clones, and not every one. In the table there are about 14,000 clones, about nine tenths of which are singletons. The V end was cut by 3 bases, the J end by 6 bases, with 6 bases between. Germline loops: CDR1 DFQATT, CDR2 SNEGSKA (reference sequence). CDR3 length equals 11 residues.

The sample was cells cultured in vitro, taken from a patient treated with pembrolizumab. The sequence was collected from an adult with mismatch repair-deficient cancer. This chain joins TRBV20-1 and TRBJ2-1; no firm D call. Here the CDR3 reads CSASKGNEQFF. CDR3 sequence (DNA): TGCAGTGCTAGTAAAGGCAATGAGCAGTTCTTC.